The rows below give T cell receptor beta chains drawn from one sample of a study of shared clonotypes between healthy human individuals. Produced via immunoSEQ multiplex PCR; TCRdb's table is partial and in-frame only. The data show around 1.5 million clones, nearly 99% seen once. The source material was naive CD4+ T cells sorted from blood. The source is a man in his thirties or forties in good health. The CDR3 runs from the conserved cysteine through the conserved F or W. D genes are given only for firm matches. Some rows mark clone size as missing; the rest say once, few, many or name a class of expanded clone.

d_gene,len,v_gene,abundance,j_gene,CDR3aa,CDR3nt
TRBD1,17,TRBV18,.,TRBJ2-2,CASTHVQGARGTGELFF,TGTGCCAGCACCCATGTACAGGGGGCGCGCGGGACCGGGGAGCTGTTTTTT
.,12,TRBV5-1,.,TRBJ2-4,CASSLVGDIQYF,TGCGCCAGCAGCTTGGTTGGGGACATTCAGTACTTC
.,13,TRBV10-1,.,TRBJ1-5,CASSESGNQPQHF,TGCGCCAGCAGTGAGTCAGGCAATCAGCCCCAGCATTTT
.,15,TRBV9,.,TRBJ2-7,CASSTRDTNSYEQYF,TGTGCCAGCAGCACCCGGGACACCAACTCCTACGAGCAGTACTTC
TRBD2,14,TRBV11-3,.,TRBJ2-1,CASSSTSGHNEQFF,TGTGCCAGCAGCTCGACTAGCGGGCACAATGAGCAGTTCTTC
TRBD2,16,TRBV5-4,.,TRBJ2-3,CASSLAGGASTDTQYF,TGTGCCAGCAGCTTGGCCGGGGGGGCTAGCACAGATACGCAGTATTTT
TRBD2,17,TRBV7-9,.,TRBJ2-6,CASSYRSGRGGANVLTF,TGTGCCAGCAGCTACCGGAGCGGGAGAGGTGGGGCCAACGTCCTGACTTTC
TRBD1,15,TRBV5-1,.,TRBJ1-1,CASSLRTGDSTEAFF,TGCGCCAGCAGCTTAAGGACAGGGGACAGCACTGAAGCTTTCTTT
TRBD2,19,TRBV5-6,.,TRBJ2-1,CASSPWTSGWGSSYNEQFF,TGTGCCAGCAGCCCCTGGACTAGCGGGTGGGGGAGCTCCTACAATGAGCAGTTCTTC
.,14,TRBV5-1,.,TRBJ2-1,CASSFSGDNNEQFF,TGCGCCAGCAGCTTTAGCGGAGATAACAATGAGCAGTTCTTC
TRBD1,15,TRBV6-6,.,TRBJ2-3,CASSYGAGGRDTQYF,TGTGCCAGCAGTTACGGGGCAGGGGGTAGAGATACGCAGTATTTT
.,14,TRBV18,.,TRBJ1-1,CASSPQGRGTEAFF,TGTGCCAGCTCACCTCAGGGGCGAGGGACTGAAGCTTTCTTT
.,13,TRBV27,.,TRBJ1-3,CASMLRRGNTIYF,TGTGCCAGCATGCTCCGACGGGGAAACACCATATATTTT
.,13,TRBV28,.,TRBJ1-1,CASSFLSYTEAFF,TGTGCCAGCAGTTTTTTATCGTACACTGAAGCTTTCTTT
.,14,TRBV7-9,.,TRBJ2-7,CASRHSGSTYEQYF,TGTGCCAGCAGACACAGCGGGTCCACCTACGAGCAGTACTTC
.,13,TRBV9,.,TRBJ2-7,CASSVGQDYEQYF,TGTGCCAGCAGCGTAGGACAGGACTACGAGCAGTACTTC
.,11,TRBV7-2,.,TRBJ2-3,CASAGADTQYF,TGTGCCAGTGCGGGCGCAGATACGCAGTATTTT
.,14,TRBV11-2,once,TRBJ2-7,CASSLDHASYEQYF,TGTGCCAGCAGCTTAGATCACGCCTCCTACGAGCAGTACTTC
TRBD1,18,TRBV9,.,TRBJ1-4,CASSVGGGQGTSNEKLFF,TGTGCCAGCAGCGTAGGTGGGGGACAGGGGACATCTAATGAAAAACTGTTTTTT
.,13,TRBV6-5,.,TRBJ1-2,CASSRAGHYGYTF,TGTGCCAGCAGTCGCGCGGGGCACTATGGCTACACCTTC
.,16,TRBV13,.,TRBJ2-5,CASSQVLGGPKETQYF,TGTGCCAGCAGCCAAGTTTTGGGGGGACCGAAAGAGACCCAGTACTTC
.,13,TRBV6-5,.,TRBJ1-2,CASSLDRTYGYTF,TGTGCCAGCAGCTTAGACAGAACCTATGGCTACACCTTC
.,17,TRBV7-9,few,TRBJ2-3,CASSLGSGVSHTDTQYF,TGTGCCAGCAGCTTAGGTTCGGGGGTCAGCCACACAGATACGCAGTATTTT
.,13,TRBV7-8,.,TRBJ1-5,CASGERSNQPQHF,TGTGCCAGCGGGGAAAGAAGCAATCAGCCCCAGCATTTT
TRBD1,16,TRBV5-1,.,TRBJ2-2,CASSSGTGIGSGELFF,TGCGCCAGCAGCTCCGGGACAGGGATAGGTAGCGGGGAGCTGTTTTTT
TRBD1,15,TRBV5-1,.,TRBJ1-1,CASSLRQGSGTEAFF,TGCGCCAGCAGCCTAAGACAGGGATCGGGCACTGAAGCTTTCTTT
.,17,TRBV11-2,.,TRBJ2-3,CASSFEPLTDRSDTQYF,TGTGCCAGCAGCTTTGAGCCCCTTACGGATCGATCGGATACGCAGTATTTT
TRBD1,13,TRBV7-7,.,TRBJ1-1,CASSPGQVRPAFF,TGTGCCAGCAGCCCAGGACAGGTCCGGCCGGCTTTCTTT
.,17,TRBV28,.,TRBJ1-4,CASSSPYGGPFGEKLFF,TGTGCCAGCAGTTCCCCTTATGGGGGGCCTTTTGGGGAAAAACTGTTTTTT
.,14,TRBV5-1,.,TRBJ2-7,CASSFLGTTHEQYF,TGCGCCAGCAGCTTCCTAGGAACAACCCACGAGCAGTACTTC